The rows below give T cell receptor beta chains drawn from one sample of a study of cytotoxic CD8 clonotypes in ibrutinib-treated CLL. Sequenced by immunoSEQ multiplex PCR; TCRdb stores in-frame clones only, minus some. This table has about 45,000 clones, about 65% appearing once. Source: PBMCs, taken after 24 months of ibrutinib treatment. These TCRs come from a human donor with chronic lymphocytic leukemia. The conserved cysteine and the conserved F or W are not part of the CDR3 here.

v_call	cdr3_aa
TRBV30	AWSVNQGGGYT
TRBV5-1	ASSLSLTAYEQY
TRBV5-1	ASSLGGGSADTQY
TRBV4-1	ASSQAPSGTTLNYEQY
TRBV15	ATSPRGHEQF
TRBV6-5	ASSGRMAWDYGYT
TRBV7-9	ASSERSTSTNTEAF
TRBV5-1	ASKRVDTEAF
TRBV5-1	ASSFKTGLGSYEQY
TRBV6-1	ASSGGAPQAGYT
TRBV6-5	ASRSTGGSGTQY
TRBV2	ASGGRRGQETQY
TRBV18	ASSPSSTVAGHEQY
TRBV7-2	ASSPQGQSEKLF
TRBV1	TSSLGGQPQH
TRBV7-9	ASSLEGAHSEAF
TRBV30	AWSMYLAGGPYNEQF
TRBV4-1	ASSQEWGGSYEQY
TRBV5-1	ASSITGAEQY
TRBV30	AWSGTARSIYEQY
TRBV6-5	ASSYSASGGSKTF
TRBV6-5	ASSYQRASYEQY
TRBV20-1	SASSGVSQH
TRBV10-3	AISETQFRQNYGYT
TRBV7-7	ASSLSGTSGGNEQF
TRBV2	ASSADRGLEQY
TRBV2	ASRKEGVNIQY